Following are 13 T cell receptor beta chains from one sample sequenced in a study of blood T cell dynamics during melanoma immunotherapy. Time point described: pre-treatment baseline. Clones were sequenced by immunoSEQ multiplex PCR, and TCRdb holds only the in-frame ones, with some missing. The table shows more than 8,500 clones, with 80% to 90% occurring only once. The source was blood, collected from a patient treated with checkpoint blockade. These receptors all stem from a human donor with melanoma.

The rearrangement joins TRBV19 to TRBJ2-3, with 11 bases fitting TRBD1. The CDR3 sequence is 17 residues long. Germline V gene sequence: CDR1 LNHDA, CDR2 SQIVND (reference sequence). The V segment lost 4 bases and the J segment 4 bases; nucleotides outside the gene matches: 10. The CDR3 here is CASSTDPPGQGADTQYF. CDR3 DNA sequence: TGTGCCAGTAGTACAGACCCTCCGGGACAGGGGGCAGATACGCAGTATTTT.

The chain is built from TRBV29-1 and TRBJ2-5, with D maybe TRBD2 (6 bases). Germline assignment: CDR1 SQVTM and CDR2 ANQGSEA. The V gene lost 4 bases and the J gene lost 2 bases, with 14 bases spanning the gap. CDR3 length: 14 amino acids. CDR3 in DNA: TGCAGCGTTGCGCGGGGCACTAAACAAGAGACCCAGTACTTC. Its protein is CSVARGTKQETQYF.

The table lists this clone with a few counts. This rearrangement joins TRBV7-3 to TRBJ1-1; D is possibly TRBD1 (6 bases). The CDR3 length is 15 residues. Germline V gene lookup returns CDR1 SGHTA and CDR2 FQGTGA. V gave up 5 bases and J gave up 6 bases, with 19 bases separating them. CDR3 DNA: TGTGCCAGCAGCAAACTAAGACAGGTGTCCTCTGAAGCTTTCTTT. This translates into CASSKLRQVSSEAFF.

This chain joins TRBV30 and TRBJ2-7, with 7 bases that match TRBD1. Trimming took 4 bases from V and 2 from J; bases not matched to a gene: 17. The V gene's germline CDR1 is GTSNPN and CDR2 SVGIG (reference sequence). The CDR3 covers 17 residues. CDR3 bases: TGTGCCTGGACCCGGAGATACCCCAGGGGGAACACCTACGAGCAGTACTTC. This translates into CAWTRRYPRGNTYEQYF.

This chain joins TRBV10-2 and TRBJ1-5; the D is unclear. Trimming pared 6 bases from V and 0 bases from J, leaving 9 bases between. There are 14 residues in the CDR3. The germline CDR1 and CDR2 sequences are WSHSY and SAAADI. CDR3 region: CASSLANSNQPQHF. The CDR3 nucleotides are TGCGCCAGCAGCCTAGCTAATAGCAATCAGCCCCAGCATTTT.

CDR3 in amino acids: CASSPGGGDYNEQFF. In DNA form, the CDR3 reads TGTGCCAGTAGTCCCGGCGGGGGGGACTACAATGAGCAGTTCTTC. This sequence joins TRBV19 and TRBJ2-1; 9 nucleotides align to TRBD2. The germline V gene encodes CDR1 LNHDA and CDR2 SQIVND (reference sequence). CDR3 length equals 15 residues. V trimming: 5 bases; J trimming: 3 bases; junction bases outside the gene matches: 5.

The chain joins TRBV7-3 to TRBJ2-3, with 9 bases that match TRBD2. J lost 3 bases, V lost 3 bases, and 7 bases had no gene match. CDR3 size: 16 residues. Germline assignment: CDR1 SGHTA and CDR2 FQGTGA. In DNA, the CDR3 is TGTGCCAGCAGCTTTGGTAGCGGGGGCCCTACAGATACGCAGTATTTT. Amino acids: CASSFGSGGPTDTQYF.

This clone has a handful of counts. The chain has TRBV25-1 and TRBJ1-1; D is possibly TRBD1 (5 bases). Germline V gene lookup returns CDR1 MGHDK and CDR2 SYGVNS. Trimming took 3 bases from V and 3 from J, leaving 8 bases between them. The CDR3 extends over 13 amino acids. The CDR3 region has the DNA TGTGCCAGCAGTGACAGGGCCTACACTGAAGCTTTCTTT. Translated: CASSDRAYTEAFF.

This sequence joins TRBV11-2 and TRBJ2-7, with D uncertain. The CDR3 extends over 12 amino acids. Trimming shortened V by 5 bases and J by 0 bases, and 5 bases separated the two germline ends. The germline V gene has CDR1 SGHAT and CDR2 FQNNGV. The CDR3 DNA reads TGTGCCAGCAGCGGAATCTCCTACGAGCAGTACTTC. This translates into CASSGISYEQYF.

This sequence joins TRBV7-9 and TRBJ1-1; D is uncertain. Trimming left V 5 bases short and J 2 bases short, with 12 bases between. CDR3 length: 14 amino acids. CDR1 and CDR2 (germline): SEHNR, FQNEAQ (reference sequence). This chain's CDR3 is CASSARQLNTEAFF. The CDR3 nucleotides read TGTGCCAGCAGCGCGCGACAATTAAACACTGAAGCTTTCTTT.

This chain joins TRBV5-1 and TRBJ2-5; possibly TRBD2 for D (6 bases). The CDR3 has 15 residues. V was trimmed by 0 bases and J by 1 base, leaving 10 bases between them. Germline values: CDR1 SGHRS, CDR2 YFSETQ. The CDR3 here is CASSLDGRTQETQYF. As DNA, the CDR3 is TGCGCCAGCAGCTTGGACGGGAGAACCCAAGAGACCCAGTACTTC.

This clone was detected once. This sequence joins TRBV5-1 and TRBJ2-7; tentatively, D is TRBD1 (6 bases). The CDR3 runs 15 residues. Germline V lookup: CDR1 SGHRS, CDR2 YFSETQ. V was clipped by 1 base and J by 3 bases, with 14 bases between them. The CDR3 DNA reads TGCGCCAGCAGCTTGTTCGGGACACCGAACTACGAGCAGTACTTC. Its protein is CASSLFGTPNYEQYF.

The chain joins TRBV9 to TRBJ1-2; maybe TRBD1 (6 bases). Between the trimmed V and J ends, which lost 0 bases and 5 bases, there was a span of 11 bases. This CDR3 comprises 14 residues. The germline V gene encodes CDR1 SGDLS and CDR2 YYNGEE. CDR3 residues: CASSVAAQGYGYTF. In nucleotides, the CDR3 is TGTGCCAGCAGCGTAGCTGCTCAGGGGTATGGCTACACCTTC.